The clone carrying this T cell receptor (beta chain) showed up just a few times. The antigen is not known. The data were obtained in a study of blood T cells in healthy people across ages. General study findings and limits: Across the age range, TCR beta diversity per million T cells fell in a roughly linear way.

Donors each provided roughly 11 milliliters of peripheral blood. A sample-barcoded 5' primer and a J-beta primer mix were used in a second PCR of roughly 6 to 12 cycles. TCRdb independently ran MiXCR on the 5' RACE reads; one entry per CDR3 protein. The sample holds approximately 1,700,000 distinct CDR3 sequences, about two fifths seen once. This CDR3 comprises 14 residues. Unmatched junction bases numbered 2, after V lost 4 bases and J lost 2 bases. Germline CDR1 SQVTM, CDR2 ANQGSEA. Sequenced material: blood. V and J are TRBV29-1 and TRBJ2-1; 10 bases line up with TRBD2. This TCR came from a human donor in good health. The CDR3 DNA is TGCAGCGTTGCAACTAGCGGGGCCTACAATGAGCAGTTCTTC. The encoded protein is CSVATSGAYNEQFF.